One sample yielded the 25 T cell receptor beta chains listed below, sequenced in a study of Ad26.COV2.S vaccination and SARS-CoV-2 variants. Sample treatment: 15 to 20 received Ad26.COV2.S at low or high dose, single or two shots; several received placebo; per-sample allocation not given. Sampling was done on day 63 after the first vaccine or placebo injection. Assay used: immunoSEQ multiplex PCR; TCRdb lists only in-frame clones, some missing. The sample has about 680,000 clones, 89% seen once; the top ten hold approximately 1.5%. The sample consisted of peripheral blood, taken in a trial of Ad26.COV2.S vaccine versus placebo. Source of these receptors: a person between 18 and 65 years old who received the Ad26.COV2.S COVID-19 vaccine or a placebo.

The chain is built from TRBV21-1 and TRBJ2-7. TRBV21-1 is tagged as a pseudogene. This CDR3 contains 8 residues. The CDR3 DNA sequence: TGTGCGTCGCCCGAGCAGTACTTC. This encodes CASPEQYF.

This clone showed up just once. The chain recombines TRBV3-1 (or the pseudogene TRBV3-2) with TRBJ2-2; TRBD2 matches 7 bases. The germline V gene has CDR1 LGHDT and CDR2 YNNKEL (reference sequence). J lost 4 bases, V lost 1 base, and 18 bases had no gene match. The CDR3 loop spans 20 amino acids. The CDR3: CASSQARAQASGLSTGELFF. The CDR3 coding sequence is TGTGCCAGCAGCCAAGCGCGAGCCCAGGCTAGCGGTTTAAGCACCGGGGAGCTGTTTTTT.

This chain uses TRBV29-1 with TRBJ2-1, with a possible D match to TRBD1 (5 bases). Per germline, CDR1 SQVTM and CDR2 ANQGSEA. The CDR3 covers 15 residues. Between the trimmed V and J ends, which lost 4 bases and 5 bases, there was a span of 18 bases. The CDR3, as DNA: TGCAGCGTTGGGCCCCGACAGTCAGGACACAATGAGCAGTTCTTC. Residues: CSVGPRQSGHNEQFF.

V and J are TRBV5-1 and TRBJ1-1, with TRBD1 matching over 9 bases. The V gene's germline CDR1 is SGHRS and CDR2 YFSETQ. The CDR3 is 15 amino acids. The V and J ends lost 4 bases and 8 bases, in that order; junction bases with no gene match: 12. CDR3: CASSPGGTGYAEAFF. For the CDR3, the DNA is TGCGCCAGCAGCCCTGGGGGGACAGGGTACGCCGAAGCTTTCTTT.

On this clone itself: The same CDR3 can be traced to other DNA sequences in this sample. The rearrangement uses TRBV27 and TRBJ1-2, with D maybe TRBD1 (6 bases). The CDR3 is 13 residues long. V was trimmed by 2 bases and J by 2 bases, leaving 6 bases between them. Per the germline V gene, CDR1 is MNHEY and CDR2 is SMNVEV (reference sequence). The DNA for the CDR3 is TGTGCCAGCAGTTTAGGACAGAACTATGGCTACACCTTC. Protein product: CASSLGQNYGYTF.

Turning to this clone: Other nucleotide sequences in the sample specify the same CDR3. This chain links TRBV12-3 or TRBV12-4 with TRBJ2-2; the D is unclear. V lost 6 bases and J 3 bases, leaving 5 bases between the germline ends. The length of the CDR3 is 12 residues. The CDR3 is CASSWDTGELFF. The CDR3 DNA reads as TGTGCCAGCAGCTGGGACACCGGGGAGCTGTTTTTT.

J is TRBJ2-1 and V is TRBV11-2, with 7 bases matching TRBD2. Germline-derived CDR1 and CDR2 are SGHAT and FQNNGV. V shed 2 bases, J shed 2 bases, and the junction held 0 bases outside the gene matches. This CDR3 region has 14 residues. The CDR3 region has the DNA TGTGCCAGCAGCTTACTAGCGGCCTACAATGAGCAGTTCTTC. It codes for CASSLLAAYNEQFF.

The V call is TRBV25-1, the J call TRBJ2-1; 12 bases map to TRBD2. Germline V lookup: CDR1 MGHDK, CDR2 SYGVNS. This CDR3 is 16 amino acids long. V was clipped by 7 bases and J by 10 bases; unmatched bases: 14. The CDR3 is CASTEALAGGTREQFF. Here the CDR3 DNA reads TGTGCCAGCACCGAAGCTCTAGCGGGGGGGACCCGGGAGCAGTTCTTC.

The chain recombines TRBV5-5 with TRBJ1-3; weak D call: TRBD1 (5 bases). The CDR3 contains 15 residues. The germline gives CDR1 SGHKS, CDR2 YYEKEE (reference sequence). Trimming cost V 5 bases and J 0 bases, with 12 bases left between them. CDR3 in DNA: TGTGCCAGCAGTTTACAGGAATCCTCTGGAAACACCATATATTTT. Translated: CASSLQESSGNTIYF.

In DNA form, the CDR3 reads TGTGCCAGCACCGGACTAGACACCTACGAGCAGTACTTC. Translation: CASTGLDTYEQYF. The chain couples TRBV25-1 to TRBJ2-7; 7 nucleotides line up with TRBD2. Germline CDR1 is MGHDK and CDR2 is SYGVNS. Losses at the gene ends were 7 bases for V and 2 bases for J; bases not matched to a gene: 5. The CDR3 is made up of 13 amino acids.

This clone was detected once. The rearrangement uses TRBV6-2 or TRBV6-3 and TRBJ2-7, with no clear D. The CDR3 contains 12 residues. Trimming left V 4 bases short and J 2 bases short, with 6 bases between. Germline-derived CDR1 and CDR2 are MNHEY and SVGEGT. The CDR3 DNA reads as TGTGCCAGCAGTTCCAAAACCTACGAGCAGTACTTC. This gives the protein CASSSKTYEQYF.

This chain links TRBV19 with TRBJ2-5, with D uncertain. There are 11 residues in the CDR3. V was cut by 6 bases and J by 5 bases, with 7 bases left in between. Germline V gene data show CDR1 as LNHDA and CDR2 as SQIVND (reference sequence). As DNA, the CDR3 is TGTGCCAGTAGGGTGGGGGAGACCCAGTACTTC. It codes for CASRVGETQYF. The whole variable domain, remainder taken from reference TRBV19 and TRBJ2-5, is DGGITQSPKYLFRKEGQNVTLSCEQNLNHDAMYWYRQDPGQGLRLIYYSQIVNDFQKGDIAEGYSVSREKKESFPLTVTSAQKNPTAFYLCASRVGETQYFGPGTRLLVL.

This chain joins TRBV10-1 and TRBJ2-5, with 12 bases identical to TRBD2. This CDR3 is built from 15 residues. The junction had 7 bases not matched to a gene; V was cut back by 2 bases and J by 9 bases. Germline-derived CDR1 and CDR2 are WNHNN and SYGVQD (reference sequence). The CDR3 region has the DNA TGCGCCAGCAGTGAGGTTTCTAGCGGGAGGGTGGCCCAGTACTTC. This encodes CASSEVSSGRVAQYF.

Ten or more counts support this clone. The chain carries TRBV6-5 and TRBJ2-5; maybe TRBD2 (6 bases). V was cut by 6 bases and J by 0 bases, with 14 bases left in between. The CDR3 spans 15 residues. Germline assignment: CDR1 MNHEY and CDR2 SVGAGI. The CDR3, as DNA: TGTGCCAGCAGGGACCCTAGCGCCAACCAAGAGACCCAGTACTTC. Protein: CASRDPSANQETQYF.

This chain joins TRBV30 and TRBJ1-5; D gene unclear. Germline V gene data show CDR1 as GTSNPN and CDR2 as SVGIG (reference sequence). The CDR3 is 14 amino acids. The ends were cut back, 0 bases at V and 11 bases at J, with 17 bases in the middle. The CDR3 DNA is TGTGCCTGGAGTGTTGGTCGCACCGAATCGGCCCAGCATTTT. Its protein is CAWSVGRTESAQHF.

The V and J genes are TRBV18 and TRBJ2-2; the D is unclear. V was pared by 5 bases and J by 4 bases, with 11 bases between. The CDR3 covers 14 residues. CDR1 KGHSH and CDR2 LQKENI come from the germline V gene. This CDR3 reads CASSAVDLTGELFF. CDR3 nucleotides: TGTGCCAGCTCAGCCGTGGACCTCACCGGGGAGCTGTTTTTT. The entire variable domain, with the rest obtained from reference TRBV18 and TRBJ2-2, is as follows: NAGVMQNPRHLVRRRGQEARLRCSPMKGHSHVYWYRQLPEEGLKFMVYLQKENIIDESGMPKERFSAEFPKEGPSILRIQQVVRGDSAAYFCASSAVDLTGELFFGEGSRLTVL.

The rearrangement links TRBV6-2 or TRBV6-3 to TRBJ1-2, with D perhaps matching TRBD1 (5 bases). The CDR3 contains 13 residues. Germline-derived CDR1 and CDR2 are MNHEY and SVGEGT. The V gene lost 5 bases and the J gene lost 8 bases, with 15 bases spanning the gap. The CDR3 nucleotides are TGTGCCAGCAGTCTTATCCCCAACAGGGGCTACACCTTC. Its protein is CASSLIPNRGYTF.

The J gene is TRBJ2-2, the V gene TRBV5-4, with 7 nucleotides matching TRBD2. CDR3 length equals 15 residues. Germline V CDR1 and CDR2: SGHNT, YYREEE (reference sequence). The junction had 6 bases not matched to a gene; V was cut back by 3 bases and J by 4 bases. This CDR3 reads CASSSGLPPTGELFF. CDR3 nucleotide sequence: TGTGCCAGCAGCTCGGGACTACCACCCACCGGGGAGCTGTTTTTT.

The V call is TRBV6-4, the J call TRBJ2-3; D is possibly TRBD1 (6 bases). Trimming removed 5 bases at V and 8 bases at J, with 17 bases between. This CDR3 has 14 residues. The germline CDR1 and CDR2 sequences are MRHNA and SNTAGT. CDR3 in amino acids: CASSNGTSSRTQYF. The DNA of the CDR3 is TGTGCCAGCAGTAACGGGACAAGTTCCCGTACGCAGTATTTT.

This clone has a handful of counts. This chain's CDR3 is CASSWGNQPQHF. The CDR3 bases are TGTGCCAGTAGTTGGGGGAATCAGCCCCAGCATTTT. The chain joins TRBV19 to TRBJ1-5; a weak D match, TRBD1 (5 bases). V was cut by 5 bases and J by 4 bases, with 6 bases left in between. The CDR3 loop spans 12 amino acids. Per germline, CDR1 LNHDA and CDR2 SQIVND (reference sequence).

V gene TRBV27 combines with J gene TRBJ2-7, with D perhaps assigned TRBD1 or TRBD2 (5 bases each). With 6 bases removed from V and 6 bases from J, the gap between germline ends came to 15 bases. CDR1 MNHEY and CDR2 SMNVEV come from the germline V gene (reference sequence). The CDR3 is 13 amino acids. CDR3 residues: CASSWGRHSEQYF. As DNA, the CDR3 is TGTGCCAGCAGCTGGGGACGGCATAGCGAGCAGTACTTC.

V usage is TRBV6-1 and J usage is TRBJ2-7; 7 nucleotides line up with TRBD1. CDR3 size: 15 residues. Germline-derived CDR1 and CDR2 are MNHNS and SASEGT. The trim removed 0 bases at V and 2 bases at J, leaving 4 bases unmatched. Here the CDR3 DNA reads TGTGCCAGCAGTGAAGCCCCGGGACAGCCCTACGAGCAGTACTTC. It specifies CASSEAPGQPYEQYF.

The chain is built from TRBV5-1 and TRBJ1-4; 8 bases align to TRBD1. The CDR3 consists of 13 residues. The germline gives CDR1 SGHRS, CDR2 YFSETQ. Germline trimming cut 4 bases from V and 8 bases from J; bases unmatched to any gene: 4. Written as DNA, the CDR3 is TGCGCCAGCAGCATACAGGGGGAGGAAAAACTGTTTTTT. Protein product: CASSIQGEEKLFF.

V and J are TRBV24-1 and TRBJ1-5; no definite D call. This CDR3 comprises 16 residues. The germline V gene has CDR1 KGHDR and CDR2 SFDVKD. Trimming shortened V by 5 bases and J by 2 bases, and 15 bases separated the two germline ends. CDR3 DNA sequence: TGTGCCACCAGTGTAAAGGGAGTAGGCGGCAATCAGCCCCAGCATTTT. Protein product: CATSVKGVGGNQPQHF.

This clone appeared once. The chain recombines TRBV19 with TRBJ2-1; D call uncertain. Germline CDR1 and CDR2: LNHDA and SQIVND (reference sequence). V was shortened by 6 bases and J by 4 bases, with 16 bases between the two germline ends. There are 15 residues in the CDR3. This CDR3 reads CASSIDLGIYNEQFF. CDR3 coding DNA: TGTGCCAGTAGCATCGATCTAGGGATTTACAATGAGCAGTTCTTC.